This TCR beta chain appears in the sequencing data of a study of blood T cell repertoires in COVID-19. Study information: The United States, Italy and Spain were the sources of the acute and convalescent COVID-19 samples. The analysed material was cDNA or gDNA that came from T cells, B-cell-depleted T cells, or PBMCs.

This CDR3 region has 17 residues. V gave up 0 bases and J gave up 3 bases; unmatched junction bases: 5. The germline V gene encodes CDR1 MGHRA and CDR2 YSYEKL. In the authors' methods: Reference gene primer amplification gave estimated nucleated cell counts. TCRdb's copy holds only in-frame clones and misses some; the assay was immunoSEQ multiplex PCR. D and trimming come from the DNA, and the V and J calls and clone size come from that table. This sample yields 100,000 to 150,000 clones, of which about 89% are seen a single time; more than 15% belongs to the top ten. Specimen: peripheral blood. The clonotype originates from a man aged 50-59 years with active or convalescent COVID-19. The rearrangement links TRBV4-1 to TRBJ2-7; TRBD2 matches 13 bases. The chain's CDR3 is CASSQERTSGSGYEQYF. The DNA of the CDR3 is TGCGCCAGCAGCCAAGAACGGACTAGCGGGAGTGGCTACGAGCAGTACTTC.